These 15 T cell receptor beta chains were all obtained from the same sample, sequenced in a study of CD8+ T cells in alopecia areata. Sequencing templates came from extracted RNA that was reverse transcribed into cDNA. The assay was immunoSEQ multiplex PCR, and TCRdb's table has in-frame clones only and misses some. The sample holds 110,000 to 150,000 clones, around 87% seen once. Treatment noted: oral pan-JAK inhibitor, 5-10 mg twice daily. The specimen was CD8+ T cells sorted from blood, collected at week 4, from a patient treated with tofacitinib. These TCRs come from a human donor with alopecia areata.

As DNA, the CDR3 is TGTGCCAGCAGTGACGGAGGGGGCACAGATACGCAGTATTTT. This codes for CASSDGGGTDTQYF. The J gene is TRBJ2-3, the V gene TRBV2; D perhaps matches TRBD2 (6 bases). V was clipped by 3 bases and J by 1 base, with 8 bases between them. Germline assignment: CDR1 SNHLY and CDR2 FYNNEI. The CDR3 has 14 residues.

The CDR3 here is CASSEGGGQPQHF. The CDR3 DNA reads TGTGCCAGCAGTGAAGGAGGGGGACAGCCCCAGCATTTT. The chain uses TRBV2 and TRBJ1-5, with D possibly matching TRBD1 (6 bases). This CDR3 comprises 13 residues. Germline CDR1 and CDR2: SNHLY and FYNNEI. Trimming pared 1 base from V and 7 bases from J, leaving 8 bases between. The full variable domain, in which reference TRBV2 and TRBJ1-5 provide the parts outside the CDR3, is EPEVTQTPSHQVTQMGQEVILRCVPISNHLYFYWYRQILGQKVEFLVSFYNNEISEKSEIFDDQFSVERPDGSNFTLKIRSTKLEDSAMYFCASSEGGGQPQHFGDGTRLSIL.

The chain combines TRBV29-1 with TRBJ2-3; D is unresolved. The CDR3 contains 12 residues. Trimming took 2 bases from V and 6 from J, leaving 9 bases between them. Germline assignment: CDR1 SQVTM and CDR2 ANQGSEA. This chain's CDR3 is CSVELTRDTQYF. The CDR3, as DNA: TGCAGCGTTGAACTGACACGGGATACGCAGTATTTT.

The CDR3 DNA reads as TGCAGCGCCGAAGGTGCTAGCGATTACGGAACCTACAATGAGCAGTTCTTC. Its translation: CSAEGASDYGTYNEQFF. V gene TRBV29-1 combines with J gene TRBJ2-1, with a weak D call TRBD2 (6 bases). The germline V and J ends were trimmed by 7 bases and 2 bases, with 24 bases remaining between them. The germline gives CDR1 SQVTM, CDR2 ANQGSEA. CDR3 length equals 17 residues.

This clone was found a few times. The J gene is TRBJ2-2, the V gene TRBV29-1; tentative D call: TRBD2 (7 bases). CDR1 and CDR2 from the germline V gene are SQVTM and ANQGSEA. The CDR3 extends over 12 amino acids. V gave up 7 bases and J gave up 5 bases, with 11 bases separating them. CDR3 DNA: TGCAGCGCCGAGGGGGGGACCGGGGAGCTGTTTTTT. This encodes CSAEGGTGELFF.

The rearrangement links TRBV19 to TRBJ2-1; no definite D call. In germline, CDR1 is LNHDA, CDR2 SQIVND (reference sequence). V was trimmed by 2 bases and J by 7 bases, leaving 6 bases between them. This CDR3 region has 12 residues. The CDR3 reads CASSIHGNEQFF. CDR3 bases: TGTGCCAGTAGTATACACGGGAATGAGCAGTTCTTC.

J is TRBJ2-5 and V is TRBV6-5, with D perhaps matching TRBD1 or TRBD2 (5 bases each). V lost 4 bases and J lost 5, with 11 bases in between. The CDR3 is 13 residues long. The germline V gene has CDR1 MNHEY and CDR2 SVGAGI. CDR3 coding DNA: TGTGCCAGCAGTTTGGGACCATTGGAGACCCAGTACTTC. Its translation is CASSLGPLETQYF.

The V call is TRBV2, the J call TRBJ2-1; 10 bases line up with TRBD2. There are 13 residues in the CDR3. Trimming removed 6 bases from V and 7 bases from J; junction bases left unmatched: 3. CDR1 is SNHLY, CDR2 FYNNEI, per germline. DNA of the CDR3: TGTGCCAGCAGAGAACTAGCGGGGAATGAGCAGTTCTTC. Amino acids: CASRELAGNEQFF.

The chain links TRBV27 to TRBJ1-1, with 10 bases identical to TRBD1. The ends lost 2 bases at V and 4 bases at J; junction bases unmatched: 4. Looked up from germline, CDR1 is MNHEY and CDR2 is SMNVEV (reference sequence). The CDR3 has 15 amino acids. This CDR3 is CASSLRGTGATEAFF. CDR3 coding DNA: TGTGCCAGCAGTTTACGCGGGACAGGGGCCACTGAAGCTTTCTTT.

V and J are TRBV27 and TRBJ1-5; 7 bases match TRBD1. The CDR3 extends over 15 amino acids. CDR1 is MNHEY and CDR2 is SMNVEV in the germline V gene (reference sequence). The trim removed 4 bases at V and 2 bases at J, leaving 5 bases unmatched. The CDR3 loop reads CASSSTGEGNQPQHF. Written as DNA, the CDR3 is TGTGCCAGCAGTTCAACAGGGGAGGGCAATCAGCCCCAGCATTTT.

V usage is TRBV5-1 and J usage is TRBJ1-1; TRBD1 matches 12 bases. Germline CDR1 is SGHRS and CDR2 is YFSETQ. V shed 3 bases and J 2 bases; nucleotides not matched to a gene: 5. There are 16 residues in the CDR3. The chain's CDR3 is CASSSGTGGLNTEAFF. CDR3 coding DNA: TGCGCCAGCAGCTCAGGGACAGGGGGCCTCAACACTGAAGCTTTCTTT.

The chain combines TRBV2 with TRBJ2-1; 12 bases match TRBD2. Germline V gene lookup returns CDR1 SNHLY and CDR2 FYNNEI. The CDR3 covers 16 residues. V dropped 5 bases and J dropped 1; count of bases not matched to a gene: 3. The CDR3 reads CASSTLAGGSYNEQFF. The CDR3 coding sequence is TGTGCCAGCAGTACCCTAGCGGGGGGGTCCTACAATGAGCAGTTCTTC.

The rearrangement joins TRBV7-6 to TRBJ2-3; D unclear. CDR1 and CDR2 (germline): SGHVS, FNYEAQ. The V end was cut by 3 bases, the J end by 3 bases, with 7 bases between. The CDR3 has 13 residues. The CDR3 here is CASSLSLTDTQYF. CDR3 DNA sequence: TGTGCCAGCAGCTTGTCTTTAACAGATACGCAGTATTTT.

The CDR3 loop is CASADPSGAQIAQYF. CDR3 DNA: TGTGCCAGCGCCGACCCTAGCGGAGCACAGATAGCGCAGTATTTT. This sequence joins TRBV5-4 and TRBJ2-3; 7 nucleotides align to TRBD2. V lost 7 bases to trimming and J lost 10 bases; unmatched junction nucleotides: 18. This CDR3 contains 15 residues. CDR1 and CDR2 from the germline V gene are SGHNT and YYREEE (reference sequence).

This clone has just one count. The gene calls are TRBV27 and TRBJ2-1, with 8 bases matching TRBD2. The CDR3 contains 15 residues. The J segment lost 3 bases and the V segment lost 2 bases, leaving 3 bases of the junction unmatched. Germline V CDR1 and CDR2: MNHEY, SMNVEV (reference sequence). The CDR3: CASSLSLAGYNEQFF. The CDR3 coding sequence is TGTGCCAGCAGTTTAAGTCTAGCGGGCTACAATGAGCAGTTCTTC.